This T cell receptor (beta chain) was sequenced during a study of T-cell memory formation after mild COVID-19. About the research overall: For the most part, TCR clusters were specific to one donor.

This CDR3 is 16 amino acids long. The germline V and J ends were trimmed by 1 base and 3 bases, with 16 bases remaining between them. Germline-derived CDR1 and CDR2 are MNHEY and SMNVEV (reference sequence). TCRdb re-analysed the 5' RACE reads in MiXCR, keeping a single row per CDR3 protein. Of roughly 200,000 distinct CDR3 sequences in the sample, roughly 17% were seen once. This clonotype appeared a few times. The sequence was collected from an adult woman who had mild COVID-19 (a few samples of this study predate the infection). Cell type and time point are not known. The sequenced sample was PBMCs or a T cell subset sorted from them (not recorded which). The chain is built from TRBV27 and TRBJ2-7; D is unclear. DNA for the CDR3: TGTGCCAGCAGTTTATTTTCCCCCCGGGCAGGCTACGAGCAGTACTTC. It is translated as CASSLFSPRAGYEQYF.